This T cell receptor beta chain derives from a study of Graves' ophthalmopathy and Graves' hyperthyroidism. Overall study context: Stable hyperthyroid donors showed no ophthalmopathy during 18 months follow-up.

As concerns this clonotype: The CDR3 ends on some other residue instead of the conserved phenylalanine or tryptophan, so this is likely a read error. No DNA is shown, since the ends of the CDR3 on it are uncertain; the CDR3 is the one TCRdb lists.

The authors amplified TCR beta CDR3 regions, and they did so from RNA transcripts for repertoire sequencing. In the first round, RT-PCR was carried out with HTBI primers, and a multiplex PCR formed the second round. One entry per CDR3 protein results from TCRdb running MiXCR on the multiplex PCR reads. The sample shows some 1.1 million distinct CDR3 sequences, about 36% of them seen only once. From germline, CDR1 is SGHVS and CDR2 FNYEAQ. The CDR3 spans 12 amino acids, including both terminal residues. This clonotype originated in an adult man with Graves' hyperthyroidism. The sequenced sample was peripheral blood or thyroid tissue (not recorded which). The V gene is TRBV7-6, the J gene TRBJ1-4; the table's D call, TRBD1, has no DNA check behind it. The CDR3 here is CASSLGQAKTNY.